This is a list of T cell receptor beta chains from one sample in a study of Ad26.COV2.S vaccination and SARS-CoV-2 variants. The table came from immunoSEQ multiplex PCR; TCRdb's copy has only in-frame clones and leaves some out. The profile shows a few hundred thousand clones, roughly 90% of them singletons. This sample comprised peripheral blood, obtained in a trial of Ad26.COV2.S vaccine versus placebo. The receptors here all came from a person between 18 and 59 years old who received the Ad26.COV2.S COVID-19 vaccine or a placebo. The CDR3 runs from the conserved cysteine through the conserved F or W. The order of the fields is V gene, J gene, clone size, D gene, CDR3 DNA, CDR3 protein. D genes are given only for firm matches. Clone size is shown for a subset of rows, as once, few, many or a class of expanded clone.

TRBV7-9	TRBJ1-1	.	.	TGTGCCAGCAGCTTAGGTCCCCCCGATGGCACTGAAGCTTTCTTT	CASSLGPPDGTEAFF
TRBV19	TRBJ2-1	.	.	TGTGCCAGTAGTGAAGGGGTTGAGGGATACAATGAGCAGTTCTTC	CASSEGVEGYNEQFF
TRBV11-2	TRBJ2-5	.	.	TGTGCCAGCAGCATGGGACCCGAGTTTGGAACCCAGTACTTC	CASSMGPEFGTQYF
TRBV11-3	TRBJ1-1	.	.	TGTGCCAGCAGCTTAGAGGTCCTCGGTACGAGTAAAGCTTTCTTT	CASSLEVLGTSKAFF
TRBV7-9	TRBJ1-1	few	TRBD1	TGTGCCAGCAGCAGGTGGGGACAGGTCGAGGTATGGACTGTCACTGAAGCTTTCTTT	CASSRWGQVEVWTVTEAFF
TRBV29-1	TRBJ1-2	.	.	TGCAGCGTCCTACAAGATGGCTACACCTTC	CSVLQDGYTF
TRBV19	TRBJ2-1	.	TRBD2	TGTGCCAGTAACCTCGGACTAGCGGGAGGGGGGGTTTACAATGAGCAGTTCTTC	CASNLGLAGGGVYNEQFF
TRBV5-4	TRBJ1-2	.	TRBD1	TGTGCCAGCAGCTTCTACGCAGGACAGGGAGACTATGGCTACACCTTC	CASSFYAGQGDYGYTF
TRBV4-1	TRBJ1-1	.	.	TGCGCCAGCAGCCAAGTGTATGGGGAGGATCTGAACACTGAAGCTTTCTTT	CASSQVYGEDLNTEAFF
TRBV14	TRBJ1-1	.	.	TGTGCCAGCAGCCACCAATCAGGTTGGGTGCGGGGAATGAACACTGAAGCTTTCTTT	CASSHQSGWVRGMNTEAFF
TRBV29-1	TRBJ1-2	.	TRBD1	TGCAGCGTTGAGGGACAGGGGTATAACTATGGCTACACCTTC	CSVEGQGYNYGYTF
TRBV5-8	TRBJ2-1	.	.	TGTGCCAGCAGCTTGGGCTGGGTGGGGGACCCCTACAATGAGCAGTTCTTC	CASSLGWVGDPYNEQFF
TRBV7-2	TRBJ2-1	.	TRBD2	TGTGCCAGCAGCCTTTGGGGGGGGTCCTACAATGAGCAGTTCTTC	CASSLWGGSYNEQFF
TRBV11-2	TRBJ1-2	.	.	TGTGCCAGCAGCTTACCAGGGATTCATGGCTACACCTTC	CASSLPGIHGYTF
TRBV10-3	TRBJ2-5	once	TRBD2	TGTGCCATCAGTGAGGCTAGCGGGAGTGTAGAGACCCAGTACTTC	CAISEASGSVETQYF
TRBV16	TRBJ2-1	.	TRBD2	TGTGCCAGCAGCCAAGGGACTAGCGGGGCCAGCGGCAATGAGCAGTTCTTC	CASSQGTSGASGNEQFF
TRBV25-1	TRBJ1-1	.	TRBD1	TGTGCCAGCAGTAGTTACGGGACAGGGGTGAGGACTGAAGCTTTCTTT	CASSSYGTGVRTEAFF
TRBV5-4	TRBJ2-1	.	TRBD2	TGTGCCAGCAGCTCCCCTAGCGGGGGGGCCCACAATGAGCAGTTCTTC	CASSSPSGGAHNEQFF
TRBV19	TRBJ1-2	.	.	TGTGCCAGTAAACAGGTTTACTATGGCTACACCTTC	CASKQVYYGYTF
TRBV3-1/TRBV3-2	TRBJ1-1	.	.	TGTGCCAGCAGCCAGGGGCGTAACACTGAAGCTTTCTTT	CASSQGRNTEAFF
TRBV7-2	TRBJ1-5	.	.	TGTGCCAGCAGCTTAGGTGGAGCGGGGGGTAATCAGCCCCAGCATTTT	CASSLGGAGGNQPQHF
TRBV4-1	TRBJ1-3	.	.	TGCGCCAGCAGCCAAGACGAGACCTCGAGCTCTGGAAACACCATATATTTT	CASSQDETSSSGNTIYF